A single sample is the source of the 2 T cell receptor beta chains below, sequenced in a study of patients and donors after allogeneic stem cell transplantation (dated by TCRdb to 2019 to 2021). The library was prepared using RT-PCR. Data came from a NextSeq 550. TCRdb redid the processing of the public reads, applying fastp at Q25 and MiXCR, and retained in-frame beta chains. A single entry per CDR3 protein holds the most common genes and DNA from its merged rows. The sample table contains about 230,000 distinct CDR3 sequences; only one count was recorded for around an eighth of them. 11% of the sample goes to the ten largest clones. The sequencing input was blood, either unsorted or a sorted T cell fraction (not recorded which). Receptors were obtained from a human donor who was either an allogeneic HSCT recipient or a stem cell or donor lymphocyte infusion donor (not recorded which). It is not recorded whose cells these are; they may come from a transplant donor.

A few counts support this clonotype. V usage is TRBV21-1 and J usage is TRBJ2-7. TRBV21-1 is designated a pseudogene. This CDR3 comprises 12 residues. Here the CDR3 DNA reads TGTGCCAGCAGCAAAGGATCCTACGAGCAGTACTTC. This codes for CASSKGSYEQYF.

This clonotype came up a few times. The rearrangement joins TRBV20-1 to TRBJ2-3; no reliable D call. The V gene lost 5 bases and the J gene lost 0 bases, with 15 bases spanning the gap. CDR3 size: 15 residues. In germline, CDR1 is DFQATT, CDR2 SNEGSKA (reference sequence). CDR3 in amino acids: CSAPRPFSSTDTQYF. The CDR3 nucleotides are TGCAGTGCTCCCCGACCATTTTCTAGCACAGATACGCAGTATTTT.